This passage covers 9 T cell receptor beta chains from one sample sequenced in a study of response to subunit inactivated influenza vaccine. Each CDR3 protein is one row after TCRdb ran MiXCR on the RT-PCR reads. Altogether approximately 700,000 distinct CDR3 sequences are present, approximately 14% being singletons, with the ten largest covering less than 9%. The specimen was PBMCs from blood, collected around 14 days before vaccination. All receptors derive from a man aged 50 to 60 who received an inactivated influenza vaccine.

This clonotype was counted many times. The rearrangement joins TRBV25-1 to TRBJ1-5; D gene unclear. The V and J ends lost 6 bases and 9 bases respectively, with 12 bases between them. This CDR3 region has 12 residues. The germline CDR1 and CDR2 sequences are MGHDK and SYGVNS. DNA of the CDR3: TGTGCCAGCAGAGGGTCTCTGGGGCCCCAGCATTTT. This gives the protein CASRGSLGPQHF.

This clonotype was counted a few times. This chain links TRBV6-5 with TRBJ1-5; 8 nucleotides agree with TRBD1. The trim removed 3 bases at V and 6 bases at J, leaving 7 bases unmatched. The length of the CDR3 is 15 residues. In germline, CDR1 is MNHEY, CDR2 SVGAGI. CDR3 coding DNA: TGTGCCAGCAGTTATTCCGGGACAGGAGGTCAGCCCCAGCATTTT. As protein: CASSYSGTGGQPQHF.

The chain recombines TRBV2 with TRBJ2-3; D is undetermined. Trimming pared 3 bases from V and 3 bases from J, leaving 7 bases between. Germline V gene lookup returns CDR1 SNHLY and CDR2 FYNNEI. The CDR3 length is 13 residues. For the CDR3, the DNA is TGTGCCAGCAGTGAGCTACAGACAGATACGCAGTATTTT. As protein: CASSELQTDTQYF. Supplemented by reference TRBV2 and TRBJ2-3, the full variable domain reads EPEVTQTPSHQVTQMGQEVILRCVPISNHLYFYWYRQILGQKVEFLVSFYNNEISEKSEIFDDQFSVERPDGSNFTLKIRSTKLEDSAMYFCASSELQTDTQYFGPGTRLTVL.

This clonotype was observed many times. The chain links TRBV7-9 to TRBJ2-6; D remains ambiguous. Germline V gene sequence: CDR1 SEHNR, CDR2 FQNEAQ (reference sequence). This CDR3 has 15 amino acids. V gave up 2 bases and J gave up 4 bases, with 9 bases separating them. CDR3 protein: CASSLPTAGANVLTF. Here the CDR3 DNA reads TGTGCCAGCAGCTTACCCACCGCGGGGGCCAACGTCCTGACTTTC.

The CDR3: CASSQERVGEQFF. The CDR3 DNA is TGTGCCAGCAGCCAAGAACGGGTGGGTGAGCAGTTCTTC. This chain uses TRBV4-2 with TRBJ2-1; unclear D gene. This CDR3 contains 13 residues. Germline CDR1 is LGHNA and CDR2 is YNFKEQ. V lost 0 bases and J lost 9, with 9 bases in between.

V gene TRBV28 combines with J gene TRBJ1-1; the D gene is possibly TRBD1 (5 bases). Germline V lookup: CDR1 MDHEN, CDR2 SYDVKM. V lost 6 bases and J 4 bases, leaving 18 bases between the germline ends. The CDR3 has 15 residues. The CDR3 sequence is CASSPGGGALTEAFF. CDR3 DNA sequence: TGTGCCAGCAGCCCCGGAGGCGGGGCTCTCACTGAAGCTTTCTTT.

V and J are TRBV6-4 and TRBJ2-5; 13 bases align to TRBD2. The CDR3 totals 14 residues. CDR1 and CDR2 (germline): MRHNA, SNTAGT. J lost 6 bases, V lost 3 bases, and 1 base had no gene match. In DNA, the CDR3 is TGTGCCAGCAGTGAGACTAGCGGGGGGCAGACCCAGTACTTC. It specifies CASSETSGGQTQYF.

The chain has TRBV7-6 and TRBJ2-1; D remains ambiguous. The CDR3 is 16 residues long. V dropped 1 base and J dropped 0 bases, with 10 bases sitting between them. Germline V lookup: CDR1 SGHVS, CDR2 FNYEAQ. This CDR3 is CASSLVGLSSYNEQFF. DNA for the CDR3: TGTGCCAGCAGCTTAGTCGGTCTAAGCTCCTACAATGAGCAGTTCTTC.

In its sample, this clonotype was seen a few times. The chain carries TRBV12-3 or TRBV12-4 and TRBJ1-2; D gene ambiguous. V dropped 3 bases and J dropped 6 bases, with 14 bases sitting between them. This CDR3 contains 14 residues. CDR3 DNA sequence: TGTGCCAGCAGTTTCTCAGAGGGAATAAATGGCTACACCTTC. Protein: CASSFSEGINGYTF.